The text below deals with one T cell receptor (beta chain). Its antigen is still unknown. Only in-frame clones appear in the TCRdb table, and some are missing; sequencing was by immunoSEQ multiplex PCR. Of about 83,000 clones listed, around 87% were seen once; the top ten hold around 4.5%. V lost 3 bases, J lost 9 bases, and 18 bases lay in between. Germline V gene lookup returns CDR1 KGHSH and CDR2 LQKENI. CDR3 length: 14 residues. The source of the sample is a study of T cell responses to AZD1222 COVID-19 vaccine. Study-wide results and caveats: The CD4 TCRs associated with vaccination extended across spike and predominated at 160-218 and 743-854. Unmutated variant regions are reportedly the target of nearly half of TCRs that are spike-specific. Following two doses of AZD1222, Spike-specific TCR breadth and depth rose. White British ancestry dominated among donors, who included more females, and clonal diversity was possibly underestimated.

Sequenced here: peripheral blood, sampled on day 0 of MenACWY control vaccination. The gene calls are TRBV18 and TRBJ2-7; D perhaps matches TRBD1 (6 bases). The receptor's source is an adult in good health. CDR3 amino acids: CASSPPGQSGAQYF. For the CDR3, the DNA is TGTGCCAGCTCACCCCCGGGACAATCAGGGGCGCAGTACTTC. The complete variable domain, with remaining parts taken from reference TRBV18 and TRBJ2-7, reads NAGVMQNPRHLVRRRGQEARLRCSPMKGHSHVYWYRQLPEEGLKFMVYLQKENIIDESGMPKERFSAEFPKEGPSILRIQQVVRGDSAAYFCASSPPGQSGAQYFGPGTRLTVT.